This TCR beta chain was sequenced for a study of shared clonotypes between healthy human individuals. Study observations and caveats: Non-shared clonotypes displayed generation probabilities falling below those of clonotypes present in all four donors.

Germline assignment: CDR1 MNHEY and CDR2 SMNVEV (reference sequence). CDR3 length: 13 amino acids. V lost 1 base, J lost 1 base, and 4 bases lay in between. Donors had no recently reported acute infections or vaccinations and were HIV-negative. CD4+ cells were split into CD45RA+ naive and CD45RA-negative memory subsets. Profiled with immunoSEQ multiplex PCR; TCRdb holds only in-frame clones, not every one. The data show about 2.3 million clones, with less than 95% seen just once and approximately 0.39% held by the top ten. This clone was seen a few times. Its specificity is unknown. The chain is built from TRBV27 and TRBJ1-1; D ambiguous. The clonotype was recovered from a man aged 18 to 29 in good health. Some clones in this sample may be carry-over from other donors' samples. The sample consisted of naive CD4+ T cells from PBMCs. Documented subset: CD45RA+ positively selected. The CDR3 spells CASSLFGNTEAFF. The CDR3 nucleotides are TGTGCCAGCAGTTTATTTGGGAACACTGAAGCTTTCTTT.